Presented here are 7 T cell receptor beta chains from one specimen sequenced in a study of blood T cells in healthy people across ages. Then a second PCR, running about 6 to 11 cycles, was carried out with a sample-barcoded 5' primer and a J-beta primer mix. TCRdb passed the 5' RACE reads through MiXCR, listing each CDR3 protein once. Altogether some 1,800,000 distinct CDR3 sequences are present, roughly two fifths being singletons, with the ten largest covering 23%. The sequenced sample consisted of blood. Receptors were obtained from a human donor in good health.

This chain connects TRBV20-1 to TRBJ2-5; D is perhaps TRBD1 (5 bases). The CDR3 contains 13 residues. The germline CDR1 and CDR2 sequences are DFQATT and SNEGSKA (reference sequence). Trimming left V 3 bases short and J 2 bases short, with 10 bases between. The CDR3 DNA is TGCAGTGCTAGGCAGACAGCACAAGAGACCCAGTACTTC. This codes for CSARQTAQETQYF.

This chain uses TRBV7-3 with TRBJ1-3; possibly TRBD1 for D (5 bases). Germline-derived CDR1 and CDR2 are SGHTA and FQGTGA. V was pared by 5 bases and J by 4 bases, with 15 bases between. CDR3 length: 15 amino acids. The DNA of the CDR3 is TGTGCCAGCAGCGCCACAGGTGGAAGAGGAAACACCATATATTTT. Its protein is CASSATGGRGNTIYF.

This chain joins TRBV11-2 and TRBJ1-1; D is unresolved. V lost 2 bases to trimming and J lost 1 base, with 11 bases between them. Germline V lookup: CDR1 SGHAT, CDR2 FQNNGV. CDR3 length: 15 amino acids. The CDR3 loop is CASSLSAGRNTEAFF. CDR3 nucleotides: TGTGCCAGCAGCTTATCGGCAGGAAGGAACACTGAAGCTTTCTTT. Based on the CDR3 plus reference TRBV11-2 and TRBJ1-1, the full variable domain is EAGVAQSPRYKIIEKRQSVAFWCNPISGHATLYWYQQILGQGPKLLIQFQNNGVVDDSQLPKDRFSAERLKGVDSTLKIQPAKLEDSAVYLCASSLSAGRNTEAFFGQGTRLTVV.

This clonotype appeared a few times. The CDR3 protein is CASSFKSVGAGANVLTF. CDR3 sequence (DNA): TGTGCCAGCAGCTTTAAATCCGTCGGGGCCGGGGCCAACGTCCTGACTTTC. The gene calls are TRBV7-6 and TRBJ2-6; D may be TRBD1 or TRBD2 (5 bases each). The CDR3 has 17 residues. Between the trimmed V and J ends, which lost 3 bases and 4 bases, there was a span of 16 bases. Germline assignment: CDR1 SGHVS and CDR2 FNYEAQ.

The V gene is TRBV9, the J gene TRBJ2-3; the D gene is possibly TRBD2 (5 bases). The CDR3 loop spans 18 amino acids. Germline values: CDR1 SGDLS, CDR2 YYNGEE. Trimming took 3 bases from V and 1 from J, leaving 21 bases between them. CDR3 residues: CASSAALVYSTGTDTQYF. CDR3 coding DNA: TGTGCCAGCAGCGCCGCACTAGTTTACTCTACTGGCACAGATACGCAGTATTTT.

Concerning this clonotype itself: At one of its ends the junction is not consistent with the germline gene, which may arise from a read error. The chain recombines TRBV20-1 with TRBJ2-5, with D maybe TRBD1 (6 bases). The CDR3 is 10 amino acids. Germline assignment: CDR1 DFQATT and CDR2 SNEGSKA (reference sequence). CDR3 region: CYTGQETQHF. In DNA, the CDR3 is TGCTACACAGGGCAAGAGACCCAGCACTTC.

This clonotype has a count of ten or more. The rearrangement joins TRBV7-2 to TRBJ2-3, with a weak D call TRBD2 (6 bases). Trimming stripped 6 bases from V and 6 bases from J, with 13 bases between. CDR1 SGHTA and CDR2 FQGNSA come from the germline V gene. This CDR3 is 13 amino acids long. In DNA form, the CDR3 reads TGTGCCAGCAGTCCCCCGGGACTTGATACGCAGTATTTT. Translating gives CASSPPGLDTQYF. Drawing the rest from reference TRBV7-2 and TRBJ2-3, the complete variable domain is GAGVSQSPSNKVTEKGKDVELRCDPISGHTALYWYRQSLGQGLEFLIYFQGNSAPDKSGLPSDRFSAERTGGSVSTLTIQRTQQEDSAVYLCASSPPGLDTQYFGPGTRLTVL.